Below are 5 T cell receptor beta chains sequenced from a single sample in a study of human T cells and chemical hapten exposure (dated by TCRdb to the early 2020s). The method behind the library was RACE. Sequencing was performed on a NextSeq 500. TCRdb handled the public reads itself, with Q25 trimming in fastp and clone calling in MiXCR, and kept productive beta chains. Rows matching on CDR3 protein sequence are summarized as one entry with the most common DNA and genes. Within this sample are approximately 160,000 distinct CDR3 sequences, with about 30% of them counted one time only. The ten biggest clones cover around 2.3% of the sample. Reading the label with the study, this specimen's time point is: patch test 3, about 24 weeks after DPC sensitization. The sample's treatment or condition, from its label and the paper: therapeutic diphenylcyclopropenone sensitization with weekly scalp DPC. This specimen was whole blood, taken in connection with sensitization to the hapten diphenylcyclopropenone (DPC). The receptors were sampled from a woman between 18 and 29 years old with alopecia areata. Some clones in this sample may be carry-over from other donors' samples.

The J gene is TRBJ1-6, the V gene TRBV20-1; D not certain. The CDR3 is 15 residues long. Germline CDR1 and CDR2: DFQATT and SNEGSKA (reference sequence). Trimming took off 5 bases at V and 5 bases at J, with 16 bases between the two ends. The CDR3 coding sequence is TGCAGTGCTCCCCCCGAGGAGAGAAATAATTCACCCCTCCACTTT. Residues: CSAPPEERNNSPLHF.

This sequence joins TRBV6-5 and TRBJ1-5; D is unclear. Germline lookup yields CDR1 MNHEY and CDR2 SVGAGI. Trimming pared 0 bases from V and 0 bases from J, leaving 3 bases between. The CDR3 is 14 residues long. CDR3 in DNA: TGTGCCAGCAGTTACTCGGTTAGCAATCAGCCCCAGCATTTT. Its protein product is CASSYSVSNQPQHF.

This clonotype has more than one count but fewer than ten. V is TRBV6-2 or TRBV6-3 and J is TRBJ2-1; D gene ambiguous. Germline loops: CDR1 MNHEY, CDR2 SVGEGT. This CDR3 is built from 15 residues. Trimming took 7 bases from V and 5 from J, leaving 18 bases between them. CDR3 in DNA: TGTGCCAGCATCCCGTTGGCGGCTGCTAACAATGAGCAGTTCTTC. Protein product: CASIPLAAANNEQFF.

The chain joins TRBV12-3 or TRBV12-4 to TRBJ1-2; a possible D gene is TRBD1 (5 bases). This CDR3 spans 11 amino acids. Trimming stripped 8 bases from V and 8 bases from J, with 12 bases between. The CDR3 here is CASRWRGGYTF. The CDR3 DNA sequence: TGTGCCAGCCGGTGGAGGGGCGGCTACACCTTC.

The chain links TRBV4-3 to TRBJ2-3, with TRBD2 identical over 13 bases. Germline lookup yields CDR1 LGHNA and CDR2 YSLEER. This CDR3 comprises 16 residues. After removal of 0 bases from V and 4 bases from J, the junction contained 1 base not matched to a gene. CDR3 sequence reads: CASSQELAGGADTQYF. The CDR3 DNA sequence: TGCGCCAGCAGCCAAGAACTAGCGGGAGGGGCAGATACGCAGTATTTT.